The present entry profiles one TCR beta chain with its context. Its antigen is still unknown. A CD45RO-CCR7+CD27+CD95- profile was what naive CD8+ T cells displayed. All TRB cDNA libraries came from 5' RACE performed with UMI labels. TCRdb re-analyzed the 5' RACE reads; it lists each CDR3 protein once, without DNA. This sample contains some 130,000 distinct CDR3 sequences. The record originates from a study of CXCR3-negative and CXCR3-positive naive CD8 T cells. Germline values: CDR1 MDHEN, CDR2 SYDVKM. CDR3 size: 14 residues. Whole-study findings and limits: The study found that naive CXCR3-negative and CXCR3-positive cells shared TRBV-TRBJ usage, while memory cells differed. Naive cells that were CXCR3-positive had more hydrophobic TRB CDR3s (compared with CXCR3-negative naive cells).

The V gene is TRBV28, the J gene TRBJ2-5. Material for sequencing was naive CXCR3+ CD8+ T cells from blood. Subset defined: CD45RO-CCR7+CD27+CD95- naive CD8+ T cells expressing CXCR3 (TNR3+). This clonotype originated in a human donor in good health. Some clones in this sample may be carry-over from other donors' samples. The CDR3 region is CASAQITLQETQYF.